What follows are 16 T cell receptor beta chains derived from one specimen sequenced in a study of cytomegalovirus exposure and HLA in healthy donors. Here immunoSEQ multiplex PCR was the method, and the copy in TCRdb shows in-frame clones only, minus some. The repertoire includes about 110,000 clones, roughly 89% of them detected once, and about 2% sits in the top ten. The sequenced sample was PBMCs. The receptors were gathered from a woman in her late teens or twenties in good health and CMV-seronegative.

DNA for the CDR3: TGTGCCAGCAGTTTAAGGCAGGGGGATCAGCCCCAGCATTTT. It codes for CASSLRQGDQPQHF. The chain combines TRBV27 with TRBJ1-5, with TRBD1 identical over 7 bases. CDR3 length: 14 amino acids. The J segment lost 5 bases and the V segment lost 2 bases, leaving 3 bases of the junction unmatched. Germline V CDR1 and CDR2: MNHEY, SMNVEV (reference sequence).

This rearrangement joins TRBV18 to TRBJ2-7; TRBD1 aligns across 8 bases. CDR1 is KGHSH, CDR2 LQKENI, per germline. The CDR3 totals 14 residues. Losses at the gene ends were 3 bases for V and 9 bases for J; bases not matched to a gene: 10. CDR3 DNA sequence: TGTGCCAGCTCACCCGGGACAGGTTTGGGTGGGCAGTACTTC. Residues: CASSPGTGLGGQYF.

The CDR3 sequence is CASSYLRGLVDGYTF. CDR3 nucleotide sequence: TGTGCCAGCAGTTACTTAAGGGGCTTAGTTGATGGCTACACCTTC. This sequence joins TRBV6-5 and TRBJ1-2, with a tentative D call TRBD1 (5 bases). The ends were cut back, 1 base at V and 6 bases at J, with 15 bases in the middle. CDR1 is MNHEY and CDR2 is SVGAGI in the germline V gene. The CDR3 extends over 15 amino acids.

The chain joins TRBV28 to TRBJ2-6; no definite D call. Germline loops: CDR1 MDHEN, CDR2 SYDVKM. Between the trimmed V and J ends, which lost 5 bases and 0 bases, there was a span of 14 bases. The CDR3 is made up of 17 amino acids. This CDR3 reads CASSPNGLNSGANVLTF. Written as DNA, the CDR3 is TGTGCCAGCAGTCCGAACGGGTTGAACTCTGGGGCCAACGTCCTGACTTTC.

The V call is TRBV30, the J call TRBJ1-5; D not certain. The CDR3 totals 13 residues. V was shortened by 4 bases and J by 3 bases, with 10 bases between the two germline ends. Per germline, CDR1 GTSNPN and CDR2 SVGIG (reference sequence). The DNA of the CDR3 is TGTGCCTGGAACTCGGGGATCAATCAGCCCCAGCATTTT. Translation gives CAWNSGINQPQHF.

The chain recombines TRBV2 with TRBJ2-1, with TRBD2 identical over 10 bases. Per the germline V gene, CDR1 is SNHLY and CDR2 is FYNNEI. The ends lost 11 bases at V and 3 bases at J; junction bases unmatched: 7. This CDR3 contains 14 residues. The CDR3 DNA is TGTGCCGAAAAAGGACTAGCGGACTACAATGAGCAGTTCTTC. This translates into CAEKGLADYNEQFF.

This clone occurred a few times. This sequence joins TRBV4-2 and TRBJ2-2, with 8 bases matching TRBD1. Unmatched junction bases numbered 7, after V lost 1 base and J lost 0 bases. Germline assignment: CDR1 LGHNA and CDR2 YNFKEQ. This CDR3 comprises 18 residues. The CDR3 spells CASSQVGRGPSNTGELFF. The CDR3 DNA is TGTGCCAGCAGCCAAGTCGGCAGGGGGCCTTCGAACACCGGGGAGCTGTTTTTT.

The rearrangement uses TRBV4-3 and TRBJ2-2, with 8 bases matching TRBD1. This CDR3 region has 16 residues. V shed 1 base and J 3 bases; nucleotides not matched to a gene: 4. Germline CDR1 reads LGHNA; CDR2 reads YSLEER. For the CDR3, the DNA is TGCGCCAGCAGCCAAGGACAGGGGTCGTACACCGGGGAGCTGTTTTTT. Its translation: CASSQGQGSYTGELFF.

This sequence joins TRBV29-1 and TRBJ2-7, with 8 nucleotides matching TRBD1. With V trimmed by 5 bases and J by 7 bases, 4 bases remained unmatched. The CDR3 has 11 amino acids. Germline CDR1 is SQVTM and CDR2 is ANQGSEA. The CDR3 DNA reads as TGCAGCGTTCTACAGGGGGGAGAGCAGTACTTC. This encodes CSVLQGGEQYF.

The gene calls are TRBV10-3 and TRBJ1-5; D is unresolved. This CDR3 spans 15 amino acids. The V end lost 4 bases, the J end lost 0 bases, and 10 bases lay between the germline ends. The germline gives CDR1 ENHRY, CDR2 SYGVKD. This chain's CDR3 is CAISGGKDSNQPQHF. In nucleotides, the CDR3 is TGTGCCATCAGTGGAGGGAAAGATAGCAATCAGCCCCAGCATTTT.

The chain is built from TRBV7-9 and TRBJ1-4; perhaps TRBD1 as D (5 bases). This CDR3 contains 15 residues. Trimming removed 9 bases from V and 0 bases from J, with 14 bases in between. Germline CDR1 reads SEHNR; CDR2 reads FQNEAQ (reference sequence). The CDR3, as DNA: TGTGCCAGTAGCGGACAACTCCCAACTAATGAAAAACTGTTTTTT. Protein: CASSGQLPTNEKLFF. Supplemented by reference TRBV7-9 and TRBJ1-4, the full variable domain reads DTGVSQNPRHKITKRGQNVTFRCDPISEHNRLYWYRQTLGQGPEFLTYFQNEAQLEKSRLLSDRFSAERPKGSFSTLEIQRTEQGDSAMYLCASSGQLPTNEKLFFGSGTQLSVL.

The V call is TRBV4-3, the J call TRBJ2-2; D is uncertain. The CDR3 has 17 residues. V was shortened by 2 bases and J by 1 base, with 14 bases between the two germline ends. Germline lookup yields CDR1 LGHNA and CDR2 YSLEER. The CDR3 nucleotides are TGCGCCAGCAGCCAAAATTCGGAGACGGTGAACACCGGGGAGCTGTTTTTT. Translated: CASSQNSETVNTGELFF.

The genes are TRBV28 and TRBJ2-1, with 7 bases matching TRBD1. The CDR3 consists of 16 residues. Germline CDR1 is MDHEN and CDR2 is SYDVKM. J was trimmed by 1 base and V by 6 bases; bases with no gene match: 9. For the CDR3, the DNA is TGTGCCAGCAGACCGGGACAGATGCTATCCTACAATGAGCAGTTCTTC. Its translation is CASRPGQMLSYNEQFF.

The chain recombines TRBV29-1 with TRBJ2-1; D is perhaps TRBD1 (8 bases). This CDR3 has 12 residues. Per the germline V gene, CDR1 is SQVTM and CDR2 is ANQGSEA. The ends were cut back, 7 bases at V and 9 bases at J, with 16 bases in the middle. Here the CDR3 reads CSEETGGAEQFF. In DNA form, the CDR3 reads TGCAGCGAGGAAACAGGGGGGGCTGAGCAGTTCTTC.

The J gene is TRBJ2-5, the V gene TRBV5-1; 11 positions match TRBD1. V lost 3 bases, J lost 3 bases, and 1 base stayed unmatched. The CDR3 is 14 amino acids. Per the germline V gene, CDR1 is SGHRS and CDR2 is YFSETQ. The CDR3 protein is CASSSGQGEETQYF. The CDR3 DNA is TGCGCCAGCAGCTCGGGACAGGGGGAAGAGACCCAGTACTTC.

This chain joins TRBV6-5 and TRBJ2-1; TRBD2 matches 10 bases. The ends lost 6 bases at V and 3 bases at J; junction bases unmatched: 5. The V gene's germline CDR1 is MNHEY and CDR2 SVGAGI. This CDR3 is 15 amino acids long. For the CDR3, the DNA is TGTGCCAGCAGCCAAACTAGCGGGAACTACAATGAGCAGTTCTTC. Translated, it gives CASSQTSGNYNEQFF.